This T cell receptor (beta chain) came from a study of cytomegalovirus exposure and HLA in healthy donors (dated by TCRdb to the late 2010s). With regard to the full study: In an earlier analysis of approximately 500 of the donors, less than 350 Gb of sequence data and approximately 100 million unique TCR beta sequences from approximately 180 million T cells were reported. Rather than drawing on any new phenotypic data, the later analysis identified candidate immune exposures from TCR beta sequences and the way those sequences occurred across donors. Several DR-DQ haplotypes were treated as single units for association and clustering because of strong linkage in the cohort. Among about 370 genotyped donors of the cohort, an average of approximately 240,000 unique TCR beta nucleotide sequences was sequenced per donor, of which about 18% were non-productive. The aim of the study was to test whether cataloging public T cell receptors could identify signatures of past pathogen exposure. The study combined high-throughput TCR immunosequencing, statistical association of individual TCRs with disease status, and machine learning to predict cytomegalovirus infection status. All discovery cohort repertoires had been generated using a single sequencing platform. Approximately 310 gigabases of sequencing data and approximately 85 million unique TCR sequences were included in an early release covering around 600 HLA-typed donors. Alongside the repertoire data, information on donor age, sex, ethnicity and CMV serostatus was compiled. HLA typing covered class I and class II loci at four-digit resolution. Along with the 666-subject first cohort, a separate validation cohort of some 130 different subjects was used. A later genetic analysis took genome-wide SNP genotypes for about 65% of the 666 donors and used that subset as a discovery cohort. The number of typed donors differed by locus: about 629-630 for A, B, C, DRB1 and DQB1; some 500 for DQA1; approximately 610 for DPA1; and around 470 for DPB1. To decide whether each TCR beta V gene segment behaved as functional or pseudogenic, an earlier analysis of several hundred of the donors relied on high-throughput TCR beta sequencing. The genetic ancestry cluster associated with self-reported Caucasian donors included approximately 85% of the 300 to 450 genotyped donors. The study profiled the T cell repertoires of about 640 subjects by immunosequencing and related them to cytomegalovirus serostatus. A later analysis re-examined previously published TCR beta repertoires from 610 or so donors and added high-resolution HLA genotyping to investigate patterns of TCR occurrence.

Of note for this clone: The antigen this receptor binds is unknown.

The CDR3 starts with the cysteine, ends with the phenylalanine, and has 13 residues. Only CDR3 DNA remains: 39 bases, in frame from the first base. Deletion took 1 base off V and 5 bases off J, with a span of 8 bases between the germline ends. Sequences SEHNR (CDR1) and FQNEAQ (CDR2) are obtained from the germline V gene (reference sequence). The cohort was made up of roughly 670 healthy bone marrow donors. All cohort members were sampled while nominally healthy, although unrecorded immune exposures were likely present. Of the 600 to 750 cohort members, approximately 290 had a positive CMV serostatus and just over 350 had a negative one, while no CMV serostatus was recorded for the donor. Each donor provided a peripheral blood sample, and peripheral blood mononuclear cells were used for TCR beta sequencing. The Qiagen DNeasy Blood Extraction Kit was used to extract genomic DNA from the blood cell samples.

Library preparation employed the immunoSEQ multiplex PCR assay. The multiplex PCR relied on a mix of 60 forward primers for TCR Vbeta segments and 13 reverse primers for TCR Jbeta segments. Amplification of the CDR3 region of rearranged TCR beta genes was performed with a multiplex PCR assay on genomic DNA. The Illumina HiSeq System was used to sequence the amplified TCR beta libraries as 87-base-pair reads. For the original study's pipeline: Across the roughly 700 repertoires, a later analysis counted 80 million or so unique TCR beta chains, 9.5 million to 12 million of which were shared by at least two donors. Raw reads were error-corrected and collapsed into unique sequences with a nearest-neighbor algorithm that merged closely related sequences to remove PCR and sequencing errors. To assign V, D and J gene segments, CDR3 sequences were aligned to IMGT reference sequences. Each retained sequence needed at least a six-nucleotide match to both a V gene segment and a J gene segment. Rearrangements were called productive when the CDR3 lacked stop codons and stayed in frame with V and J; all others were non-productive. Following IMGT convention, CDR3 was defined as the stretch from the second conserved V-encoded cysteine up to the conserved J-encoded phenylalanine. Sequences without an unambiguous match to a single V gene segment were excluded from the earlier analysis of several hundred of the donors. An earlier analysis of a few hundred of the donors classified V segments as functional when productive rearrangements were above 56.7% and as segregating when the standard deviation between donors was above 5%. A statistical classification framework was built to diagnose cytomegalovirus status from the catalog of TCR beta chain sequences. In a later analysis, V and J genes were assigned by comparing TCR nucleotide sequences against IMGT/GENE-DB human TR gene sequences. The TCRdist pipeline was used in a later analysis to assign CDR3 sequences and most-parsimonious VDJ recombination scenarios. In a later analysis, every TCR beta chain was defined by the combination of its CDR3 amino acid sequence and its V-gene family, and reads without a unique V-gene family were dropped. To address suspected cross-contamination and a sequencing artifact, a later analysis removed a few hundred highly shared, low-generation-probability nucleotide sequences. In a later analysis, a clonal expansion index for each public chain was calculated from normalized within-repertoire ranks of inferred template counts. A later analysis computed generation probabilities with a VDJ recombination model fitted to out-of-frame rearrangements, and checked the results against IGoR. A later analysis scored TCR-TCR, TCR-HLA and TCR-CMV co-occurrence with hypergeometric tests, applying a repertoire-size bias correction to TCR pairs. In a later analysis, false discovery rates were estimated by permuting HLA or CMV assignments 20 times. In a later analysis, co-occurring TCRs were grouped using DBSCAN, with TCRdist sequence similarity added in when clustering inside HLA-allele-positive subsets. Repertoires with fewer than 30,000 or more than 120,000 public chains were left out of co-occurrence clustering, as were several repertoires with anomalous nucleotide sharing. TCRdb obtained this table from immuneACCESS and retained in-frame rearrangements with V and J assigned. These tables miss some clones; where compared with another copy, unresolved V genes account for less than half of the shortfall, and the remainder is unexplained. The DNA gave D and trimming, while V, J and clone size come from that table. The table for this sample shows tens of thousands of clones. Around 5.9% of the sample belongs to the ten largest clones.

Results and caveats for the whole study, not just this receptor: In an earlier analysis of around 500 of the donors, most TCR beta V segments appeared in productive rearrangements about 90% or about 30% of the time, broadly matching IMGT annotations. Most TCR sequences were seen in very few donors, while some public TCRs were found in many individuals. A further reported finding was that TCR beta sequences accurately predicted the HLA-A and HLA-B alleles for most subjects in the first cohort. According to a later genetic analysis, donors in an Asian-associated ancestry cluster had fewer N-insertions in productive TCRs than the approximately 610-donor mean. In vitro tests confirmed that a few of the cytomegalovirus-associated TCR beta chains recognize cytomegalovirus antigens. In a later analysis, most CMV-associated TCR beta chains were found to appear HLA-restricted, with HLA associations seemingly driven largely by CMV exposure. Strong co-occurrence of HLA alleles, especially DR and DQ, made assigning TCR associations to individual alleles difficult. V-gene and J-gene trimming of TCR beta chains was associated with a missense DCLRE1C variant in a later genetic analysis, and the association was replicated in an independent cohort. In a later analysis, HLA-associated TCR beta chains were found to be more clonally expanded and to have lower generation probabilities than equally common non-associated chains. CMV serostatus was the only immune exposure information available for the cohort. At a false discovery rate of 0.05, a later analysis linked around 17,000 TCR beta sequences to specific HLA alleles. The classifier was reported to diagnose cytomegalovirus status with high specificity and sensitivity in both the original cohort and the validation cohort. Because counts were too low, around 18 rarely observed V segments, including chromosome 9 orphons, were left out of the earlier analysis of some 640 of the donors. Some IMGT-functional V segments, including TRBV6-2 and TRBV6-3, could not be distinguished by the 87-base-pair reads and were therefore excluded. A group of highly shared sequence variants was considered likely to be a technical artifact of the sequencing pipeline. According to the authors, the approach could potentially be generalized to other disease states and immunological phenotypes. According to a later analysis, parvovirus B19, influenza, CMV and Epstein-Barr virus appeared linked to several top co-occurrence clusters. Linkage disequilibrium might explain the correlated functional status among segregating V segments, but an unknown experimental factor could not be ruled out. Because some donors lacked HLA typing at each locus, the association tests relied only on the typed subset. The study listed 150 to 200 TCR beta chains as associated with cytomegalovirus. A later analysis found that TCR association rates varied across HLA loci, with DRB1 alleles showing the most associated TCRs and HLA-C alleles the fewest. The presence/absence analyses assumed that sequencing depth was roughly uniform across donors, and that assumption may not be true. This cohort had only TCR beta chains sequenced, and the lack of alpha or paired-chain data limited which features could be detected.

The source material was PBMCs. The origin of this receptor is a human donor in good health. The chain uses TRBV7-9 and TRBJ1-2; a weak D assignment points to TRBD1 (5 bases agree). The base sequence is TGTGCCAGCAGCTTAGGACAGATATATGGCTACACCTTC. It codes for CASSLGQIYGYTF. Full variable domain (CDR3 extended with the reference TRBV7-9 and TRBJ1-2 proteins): DTGVSQNPRHKITKRGQNVTFRCDPISEHNRLYWYRQTLGQGPEFLTYFQNEAQLEKSRLLSDRFSAERPKGSFSTLEIQRTEQGDSAMYLCASSLGQIYGYTFGSGTRLTVV.